The present T cell receptor beta chain was sequenced within a study of CDR3 diversity in severe acne. Germline V lookup: CDR1 DFQATT, CDR2 SNEGSKA (reference sequence). The V end was cut by 0 bases, the J end by 7 bases, with 7 bases between. The CDR3 has 13 amino acids. TCRdb independently ran MiXCR on the PCR reads; one entry per CDR3 protein. This table has about 84,000 distinct CDR3 sequences, 50% to 65% appearing once. This clonotype was counted a single time. V gene TRBV20-1 combines with J gene TRBJ2-6; D is uncertain. The receptor was isolated from a male donor in good health, without acne. Sequences were obtained from blood. The chain's CDR3 is CSARESEANVLTF. In nucleotides, the CDR3 is TGCAGTGCTAGAGAATCGGAAGCCAACGTCCTGACTTTC.